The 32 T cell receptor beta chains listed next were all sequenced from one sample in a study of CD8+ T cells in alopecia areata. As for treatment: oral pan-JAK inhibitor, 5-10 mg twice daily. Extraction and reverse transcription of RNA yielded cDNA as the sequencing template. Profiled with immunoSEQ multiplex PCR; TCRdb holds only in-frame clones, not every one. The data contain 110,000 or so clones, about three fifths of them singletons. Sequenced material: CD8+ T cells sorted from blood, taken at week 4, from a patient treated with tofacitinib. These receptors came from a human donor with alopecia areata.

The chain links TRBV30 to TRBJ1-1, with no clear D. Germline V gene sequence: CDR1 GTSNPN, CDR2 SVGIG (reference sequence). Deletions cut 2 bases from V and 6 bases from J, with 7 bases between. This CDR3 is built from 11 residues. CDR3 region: CAWSPSSEAFF. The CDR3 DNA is TGTGCCTGGAGTCCGAGTTCTGAAGCTTTCTTT.

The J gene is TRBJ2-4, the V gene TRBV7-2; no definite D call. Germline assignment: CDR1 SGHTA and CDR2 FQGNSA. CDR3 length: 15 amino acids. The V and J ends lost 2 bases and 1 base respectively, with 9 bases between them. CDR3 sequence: CASSLPVGAKNIQYF. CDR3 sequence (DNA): TGTGCCAGCAGCTTACCGGTCGGGGCCAAAAACATTCAGTACTTC.

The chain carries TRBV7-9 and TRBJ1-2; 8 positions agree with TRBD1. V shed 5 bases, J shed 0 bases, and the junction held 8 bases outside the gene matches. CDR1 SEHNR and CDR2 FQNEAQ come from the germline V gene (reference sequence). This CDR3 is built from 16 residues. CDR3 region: CASSDPGTGANYGYTF. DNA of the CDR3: TGTGCCAGCAGCGATCCCGGGACAGGAGCTAACTATGGCTACACCTTC.

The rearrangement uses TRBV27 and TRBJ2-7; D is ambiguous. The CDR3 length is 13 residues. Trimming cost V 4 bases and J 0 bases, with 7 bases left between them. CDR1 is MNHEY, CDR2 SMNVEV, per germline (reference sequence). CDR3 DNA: TGTGCCAGCAGTTCTCCCTCCTCCTACGAGCAGTACTTC. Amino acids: CASSSPSSYEQYF.

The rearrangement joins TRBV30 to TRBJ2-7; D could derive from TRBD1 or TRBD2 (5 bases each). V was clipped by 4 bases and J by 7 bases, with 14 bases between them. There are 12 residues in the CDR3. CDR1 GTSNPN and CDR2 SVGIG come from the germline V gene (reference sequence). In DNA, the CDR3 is TGTGCCTGGACAACAGGTTCGGGGGAGCAGTACTTC. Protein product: CAWTTGSGEQYF.

DNA of the CDR3: TGTGCCAGCAGTCCTGACAGGGGAGCAGAGACCCAGTACTTC. This codes for CASSPDRGAETQYF. The V gene is TRBV28, the J gene TRBJ2-5; TRBD1 agrees at 8 bases. Germline V gives CDR1 MDHEN, CDR2 SYDVKM. This CDR3 comprises 14 residues. Trimming removed 5 bases from V and 4 bases from J; junction bases left unmatched: 6.

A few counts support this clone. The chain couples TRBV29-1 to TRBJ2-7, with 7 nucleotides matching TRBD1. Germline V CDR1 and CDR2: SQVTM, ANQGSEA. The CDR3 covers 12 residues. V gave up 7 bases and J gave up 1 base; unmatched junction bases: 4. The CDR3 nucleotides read TGCAGCGCCAGACAGGGATCCTACGAGCAGTACTTC. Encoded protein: CSARQGSYEQYF.

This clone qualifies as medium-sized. Here the CDR3 reads CANQSQGTSGGVIYEQYF. CDR3 nucleotide sequence: TGTGCCAACCAATCCCAAGGGACTAGCGGGGGGGTTATCTACGAGCAGTACTTC. This chain connects TRBV21-1 to TRBJ2-7; TRBD2, the D gene given by the table, was not confirmed from the DNA. TRBV21-1 is marked as a pseudogene. This CDR3 has 18 residues.

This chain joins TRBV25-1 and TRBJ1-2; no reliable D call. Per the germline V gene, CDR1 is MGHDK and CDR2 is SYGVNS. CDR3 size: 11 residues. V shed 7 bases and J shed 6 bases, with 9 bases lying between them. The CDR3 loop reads CASKGGDGYTF. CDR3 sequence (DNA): TGTGCCAGCAAAGGCGGGGATGGCTACACCTTC.

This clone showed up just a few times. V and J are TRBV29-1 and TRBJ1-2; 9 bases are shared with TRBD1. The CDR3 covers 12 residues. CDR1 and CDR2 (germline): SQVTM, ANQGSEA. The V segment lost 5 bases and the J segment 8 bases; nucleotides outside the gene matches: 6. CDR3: CSVPGTGQGYTF. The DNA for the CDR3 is TGCAGCGTTCCCGGGACAGGGCAAGGCTACACCTTC.

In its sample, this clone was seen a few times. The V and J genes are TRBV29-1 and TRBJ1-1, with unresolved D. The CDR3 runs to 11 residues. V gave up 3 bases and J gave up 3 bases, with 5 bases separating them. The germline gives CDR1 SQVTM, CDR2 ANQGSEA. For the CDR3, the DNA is TGCAGCGTTGAGGCCTACACTGAAGCTTTCTTT. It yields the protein CSVEAYTEAFF.

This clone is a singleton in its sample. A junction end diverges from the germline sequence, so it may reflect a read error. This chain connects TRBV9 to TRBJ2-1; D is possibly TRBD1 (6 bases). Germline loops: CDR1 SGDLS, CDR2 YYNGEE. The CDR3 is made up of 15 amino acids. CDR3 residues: CASSPSGGSHNEQFF. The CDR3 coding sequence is TGTGCCAGCAGCCCGAGTGGGGGCTCCCACAATGAGCAGTTCTTC.

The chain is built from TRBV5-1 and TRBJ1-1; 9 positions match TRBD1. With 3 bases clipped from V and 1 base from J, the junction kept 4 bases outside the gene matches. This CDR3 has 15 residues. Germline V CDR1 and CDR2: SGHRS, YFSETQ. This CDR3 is CASSSPDRGNTEAFF. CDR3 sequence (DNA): TGCGCCAGCAGCTCGCCGGACAGGGGGAACACTGAAGCTTTCTTT. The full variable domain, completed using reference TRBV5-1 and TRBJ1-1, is KAGVTQTPRYLIKTRGQQVTLSCSPISGHRSVSWYQQTPGQGLQFLFEYFSETQRNKGNFPGRFSGRQFSNSRSEMNVSTLELGDSALYLCASSSPDRGNTEAFFGQGTRLTVV.

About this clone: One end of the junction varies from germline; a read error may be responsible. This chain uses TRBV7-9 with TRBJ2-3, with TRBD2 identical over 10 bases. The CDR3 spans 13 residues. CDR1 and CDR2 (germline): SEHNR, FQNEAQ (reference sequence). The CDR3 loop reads CASSLAGADTQYF. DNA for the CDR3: TGTGCCAGCAGCCTAGCGGGGGCCGATACGCAGTATTTT.

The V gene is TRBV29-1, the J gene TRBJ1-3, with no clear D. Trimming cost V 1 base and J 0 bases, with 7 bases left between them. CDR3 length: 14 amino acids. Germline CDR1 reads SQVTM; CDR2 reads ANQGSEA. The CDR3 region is CSVEAENSGNTIYF. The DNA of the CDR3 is TGCAGCGTTGAAGCGGAGAACTCTGGAAACACCATATATTTT.

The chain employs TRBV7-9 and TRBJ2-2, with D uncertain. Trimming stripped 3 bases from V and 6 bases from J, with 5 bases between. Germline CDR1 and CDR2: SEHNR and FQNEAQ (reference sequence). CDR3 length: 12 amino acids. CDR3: CASSLTAGELFF. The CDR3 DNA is TGTGCCAGCAGCTTGACCGCCGGGGAGCTGTTTTTT.

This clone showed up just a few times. Written as DNA, the CDR3 is TGTGCCGTCGGGGTCTCTGGAAACACCATATATTTT. It yields the protein CAVGVSGNTIYF. The chain employs TRBV30 and TRBJ1-3; the D is unclear. The CDR3 is made up of 12 amino acids. V was clipped by 8 bases and J by 0 bases, with 8 bases between them. Germline CDR1 reads GTSNPN; CDR2 reads SVGIG (reference sequence). Full variable domain (missing parts from reference TRBV30 and TRBJ1-3): SQTIHQWPATLVQPVGSPLSLECTVEGTSNPNLYWYRQAAGRGLQLLFYSVGIGQISSEVPQNLSASRPQDRQFILSSKKLLLSDSGFYLCAVGVSGNTIYFGEGSWLTVV.

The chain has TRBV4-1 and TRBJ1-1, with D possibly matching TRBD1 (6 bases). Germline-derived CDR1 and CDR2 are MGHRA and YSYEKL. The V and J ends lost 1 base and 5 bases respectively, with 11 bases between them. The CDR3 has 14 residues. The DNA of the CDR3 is TGCGCCAGCAGCCAAGGTGCAGGGGCAACTGAAGCTTTCTTT. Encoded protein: CASSQGAGATEAFF.

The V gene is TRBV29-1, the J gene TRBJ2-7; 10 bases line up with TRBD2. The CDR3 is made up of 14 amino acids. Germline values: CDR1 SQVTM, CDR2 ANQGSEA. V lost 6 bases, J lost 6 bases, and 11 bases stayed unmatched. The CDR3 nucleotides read TGCAGCGTGGGAGCGGGGGGGCCACCAGGCGAGCAGTACTTC. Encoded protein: CSVGAGGPPGEQYF.

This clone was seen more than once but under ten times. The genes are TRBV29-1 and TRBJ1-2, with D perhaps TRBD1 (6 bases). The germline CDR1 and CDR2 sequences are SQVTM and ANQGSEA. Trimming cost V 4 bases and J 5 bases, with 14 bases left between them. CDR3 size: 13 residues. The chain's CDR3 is CSVGGGLSYGYTF. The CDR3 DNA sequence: TGCAGCGTTGGCGGGGGCCTGAGTTATGGCTACACCTTC.

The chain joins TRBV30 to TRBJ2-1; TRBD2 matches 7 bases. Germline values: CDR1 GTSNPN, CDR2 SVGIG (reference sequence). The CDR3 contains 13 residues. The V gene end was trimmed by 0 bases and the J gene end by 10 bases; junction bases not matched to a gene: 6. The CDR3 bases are TGTGCCTGGAGTGTCGCGGGGGAGGCCGAGCAGTTCTTC. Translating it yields CAWSVAGEAEQFF. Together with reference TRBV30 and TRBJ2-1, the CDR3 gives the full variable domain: SQTIHQWPATLVQPVGSPLSLECTVEGTSNPNLYWYRQAAGRGLQLLFYSVGIGQISSEVPQNLSASRPQDRQFILSSKKLLLSDSGFYLCAWSVAGEAEQFFGPGTRLTVL.

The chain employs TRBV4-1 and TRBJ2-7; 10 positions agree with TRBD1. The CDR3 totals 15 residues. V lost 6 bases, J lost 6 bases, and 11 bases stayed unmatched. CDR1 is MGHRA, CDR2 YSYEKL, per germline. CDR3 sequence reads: CASRPTGTGAGEQYF. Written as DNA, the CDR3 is TGCGCCAGCAGACCTACCGGGACAGGGGCAGGCGAGCAGTACTTC.

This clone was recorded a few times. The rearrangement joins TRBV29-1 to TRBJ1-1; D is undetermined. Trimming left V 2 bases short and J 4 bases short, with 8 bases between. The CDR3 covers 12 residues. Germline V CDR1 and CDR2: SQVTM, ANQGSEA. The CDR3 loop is CSVEKSATEAFF. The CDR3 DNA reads TGCAGCGTTGAAAAGTCCGCCACTGAAGCTTTCTTT.

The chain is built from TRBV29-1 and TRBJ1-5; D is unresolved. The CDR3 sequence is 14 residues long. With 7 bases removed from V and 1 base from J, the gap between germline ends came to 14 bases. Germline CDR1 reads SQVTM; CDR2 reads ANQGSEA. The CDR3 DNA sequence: TGCAGCGCCAGGTGGGAAGGAAGCAATCAGCCCCAGCATTTT. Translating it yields CSARWEGSNQPQHF.

Written as DNA, the CDR3 is TGTGCCACCAGCAGTCCGGGGGGCCAAGAGACCCAGTACTTC. Translating it yields CATSSPGGQETQYF. This rearrangement joins TRBV15 to TRBJ2-5; the match to TRBD2 covers 7 bases. V lost 3 bases, J lost 1 base, and 2 bases stayed unmatched. The CDR3 covers 14 residues. CDR1 LNHNV and CDR2 YYDKDF come from the germline V gene (reference sequence).

The CDR3 spells CASSSVHDEQYF. DNA of the CDR3: TGTGCCAGCAGCTCCGTTCACGACGAGCAGTACTTC. V usage is TRBV11-2 and J usage is TRBJ2-7; D gene ambiguous. CDR1 and CDR2 (germline): SGHAT, FQNNGV. The CDR3 has 12 residues. The V end lost 4 bases, the J end lost 5 bases, and 9 bases lay between the germline ends.

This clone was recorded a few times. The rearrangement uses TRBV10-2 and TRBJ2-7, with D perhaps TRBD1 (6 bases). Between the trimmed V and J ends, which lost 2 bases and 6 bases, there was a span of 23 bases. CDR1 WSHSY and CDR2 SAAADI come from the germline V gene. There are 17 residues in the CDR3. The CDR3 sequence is CASSEGAGQSLMGEQYF. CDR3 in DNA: TGCGCCAGCAGTGAGGGGGCAGGACAGTCCTTGATGGGCGAGCAGTACTTC.

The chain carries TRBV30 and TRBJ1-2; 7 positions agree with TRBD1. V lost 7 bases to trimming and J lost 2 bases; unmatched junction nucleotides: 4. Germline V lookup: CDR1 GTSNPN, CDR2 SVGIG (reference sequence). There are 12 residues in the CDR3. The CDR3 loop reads CASDRVNYGYTF. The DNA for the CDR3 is TGTGCCTCCGACAGGGTCAACTATGGCTACACCTTC.

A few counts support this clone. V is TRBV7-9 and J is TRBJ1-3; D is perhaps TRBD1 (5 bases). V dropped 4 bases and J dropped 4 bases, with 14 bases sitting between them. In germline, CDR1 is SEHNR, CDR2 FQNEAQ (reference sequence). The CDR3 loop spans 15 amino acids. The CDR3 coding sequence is TGTGCCAGCAGCTCCAACCGGGACCTCGGAAACACCATATATTTT. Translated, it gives CASSSNRDLGNTIYF.

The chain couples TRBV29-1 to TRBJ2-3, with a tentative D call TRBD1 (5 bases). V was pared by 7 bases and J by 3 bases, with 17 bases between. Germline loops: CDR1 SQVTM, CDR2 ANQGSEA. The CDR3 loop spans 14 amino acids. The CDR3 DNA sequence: TGCAGCGCCCCCGAAAAGGGGCGGACAGATACGCAGTATTTT. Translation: CSAPEKGRTDTQYF.

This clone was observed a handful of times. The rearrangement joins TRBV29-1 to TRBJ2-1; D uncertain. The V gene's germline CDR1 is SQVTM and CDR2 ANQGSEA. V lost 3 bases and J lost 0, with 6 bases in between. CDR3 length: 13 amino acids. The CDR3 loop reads CSVDELSYNEQFF. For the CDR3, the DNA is TGCAGCGTTGACGAACTCTCCTACAATGAGCAGTTCTTC.

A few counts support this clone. The CDR3 DNA reads TGTGCCAGCAGTTTACAGGGTGGTGGGAACGAGCAGTACTTC. It translates to CASSLQGGGNEQYF. This chain links TRBV27 with TRBJ2-7; D is perhaps TRBD1 (5 bases). The CDR3 is 14 amino acids. The germline CDR1 and CDR2 sequences are MNHEY and SMNVEV (reference sequence). Trimming cost V 2 bases and J 5 bases, with 13 bases left between them.